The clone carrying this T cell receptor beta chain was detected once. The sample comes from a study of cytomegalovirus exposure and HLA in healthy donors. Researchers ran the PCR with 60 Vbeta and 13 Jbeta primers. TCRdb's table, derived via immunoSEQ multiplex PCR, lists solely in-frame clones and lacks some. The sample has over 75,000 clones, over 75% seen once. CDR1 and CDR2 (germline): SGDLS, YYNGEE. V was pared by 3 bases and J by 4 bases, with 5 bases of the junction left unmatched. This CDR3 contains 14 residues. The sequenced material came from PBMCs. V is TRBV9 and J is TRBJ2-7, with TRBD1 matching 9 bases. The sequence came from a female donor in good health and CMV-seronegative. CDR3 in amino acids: CASSETGGTYEQYF. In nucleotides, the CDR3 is TGTGCCAGCAGCGAGACAGGGGGGACGTACGAGCAGTACTTC.